This TCR beta chain was sequenced during a study of control samples from healthy donors and cancer patients. TCRdb keeps only in-frame clones here, not all; method: immunoSEQ multiplex PCR. This table holds 80,000 or so clones, 91% found once. Germline V lookup: CDR1 LNHDA, CDR2 SQIVND (reference sequence). Trimming left V 5 bases short and J 4 bases short, with 9 bases between. CDR3 length: 13 residues. The clonotype was recovered from a man aged 50 to 60 in good health. The sample comprised blood. The gene calls are TRBV19 and TRBJ1-5; no definite D call. CDR3 nucleotide sequence: TGTGCCAGTAGTCTAGCGGGGAATCAGCCCCAGCATTTT. Protein sequence: CASSLAGNQPQHF. Looking up the rest from reference TRBV19 and TRBJ1-5 gives the full variable domain: DGGITQSPKYLFRKEGQNVTLSCEQNLNHDAMYWYRQDPGQGLRLIYYSQIVNDFQKGDIAEGYSVSREKKESFPLTVTSAQKNPTAFYLCASSLAGNQPQHFGDGTRLSIL.